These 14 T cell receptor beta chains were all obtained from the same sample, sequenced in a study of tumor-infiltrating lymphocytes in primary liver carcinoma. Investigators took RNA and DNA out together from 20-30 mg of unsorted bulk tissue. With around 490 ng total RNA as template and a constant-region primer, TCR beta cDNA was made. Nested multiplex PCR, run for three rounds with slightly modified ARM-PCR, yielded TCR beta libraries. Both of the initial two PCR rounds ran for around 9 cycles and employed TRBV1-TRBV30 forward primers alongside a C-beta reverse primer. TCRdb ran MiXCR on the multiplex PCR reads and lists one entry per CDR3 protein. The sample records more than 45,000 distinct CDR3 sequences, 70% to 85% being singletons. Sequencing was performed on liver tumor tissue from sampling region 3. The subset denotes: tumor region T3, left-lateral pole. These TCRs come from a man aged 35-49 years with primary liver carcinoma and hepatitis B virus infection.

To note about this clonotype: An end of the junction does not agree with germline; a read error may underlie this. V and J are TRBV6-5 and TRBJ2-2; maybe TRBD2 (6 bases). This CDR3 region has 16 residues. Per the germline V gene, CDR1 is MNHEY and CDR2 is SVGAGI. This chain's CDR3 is CASSSLSGRTTRELFF. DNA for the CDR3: TGCGCCAGCAGTTCCTTGAGTGGTAGGACTACCAGGGAGCTGTTTTTT.

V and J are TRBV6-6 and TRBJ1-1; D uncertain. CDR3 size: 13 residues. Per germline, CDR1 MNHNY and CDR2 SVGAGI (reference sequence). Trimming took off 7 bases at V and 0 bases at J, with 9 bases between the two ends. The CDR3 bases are TGTGCCAGCAAGCAGAACATGAACACTGAAGCTTTCTTT. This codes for CASKQNMNTEAFF.

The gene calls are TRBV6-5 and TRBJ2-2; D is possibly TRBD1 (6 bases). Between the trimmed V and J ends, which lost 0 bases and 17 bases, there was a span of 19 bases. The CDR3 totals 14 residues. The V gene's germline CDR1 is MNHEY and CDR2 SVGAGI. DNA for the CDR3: TGTGCCAGCAGTTACTCTCGGGACACCGGGGACCTATTTTTT. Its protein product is CASSYSRDTGDLFF.

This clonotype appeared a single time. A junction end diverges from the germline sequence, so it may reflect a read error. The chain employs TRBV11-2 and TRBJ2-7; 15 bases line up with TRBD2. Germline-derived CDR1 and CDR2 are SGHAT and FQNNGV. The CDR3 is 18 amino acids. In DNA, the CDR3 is TGTCCCAGCAACTTATCCGTTGGACTAGCGGGAGGGGGGTACGAACAGTACTTC. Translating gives CPSNLSVGLAGGGYEQYF.

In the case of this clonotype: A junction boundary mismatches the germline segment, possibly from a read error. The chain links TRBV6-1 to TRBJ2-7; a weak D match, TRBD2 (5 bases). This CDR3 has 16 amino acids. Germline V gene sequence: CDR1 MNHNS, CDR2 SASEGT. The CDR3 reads CASSAPGIPLTYEQYF. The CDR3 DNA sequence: TGTGCCAGCAGTGCTCCCGGGATCCCCCTCACCTATGAGCAGTACTTC.

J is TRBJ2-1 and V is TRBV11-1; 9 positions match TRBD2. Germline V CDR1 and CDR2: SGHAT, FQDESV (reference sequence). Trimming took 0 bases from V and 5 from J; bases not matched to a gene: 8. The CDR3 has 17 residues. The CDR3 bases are TGTGCCAGCAGCTTAGCTCATCCGGGACTAGCTGACAATGAGCAGTTCTTC. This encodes CASSLAHPGLADNEQFF.

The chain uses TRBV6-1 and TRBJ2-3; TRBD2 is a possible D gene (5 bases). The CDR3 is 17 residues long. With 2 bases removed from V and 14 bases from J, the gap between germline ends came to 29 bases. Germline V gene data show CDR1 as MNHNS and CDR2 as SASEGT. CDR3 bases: TGTGCCAGCAGTGAACCCGGAAAGGCCGCTAGCACAGATGCGCGGTATTTT. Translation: CASSEPGKAASTDARYF.

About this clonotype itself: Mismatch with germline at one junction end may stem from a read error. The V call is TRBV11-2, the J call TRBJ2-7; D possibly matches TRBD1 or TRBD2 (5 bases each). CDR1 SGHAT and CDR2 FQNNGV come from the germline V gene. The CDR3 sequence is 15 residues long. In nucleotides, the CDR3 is TGTACCAGCGGCTTTGGGGGATGGATCTCCTACGAGCAGTACTTC. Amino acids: CTSGFGGWISYEQYF.

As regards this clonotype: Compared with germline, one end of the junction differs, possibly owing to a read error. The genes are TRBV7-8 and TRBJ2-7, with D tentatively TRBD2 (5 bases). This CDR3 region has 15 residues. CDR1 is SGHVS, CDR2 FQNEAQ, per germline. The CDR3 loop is CANSSGLAGGNEQYF. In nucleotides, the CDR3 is TGTGCCAACAGCTCAGGTCTAGCAGGAGGAAACGAGCAGTACTTT. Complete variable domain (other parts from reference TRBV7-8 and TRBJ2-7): GAGVSQSPRYKVAKRGQDVALRCDPISGHVSLFWYQQALGQGPEFLTYFQNEAQLDKSGLPSDRFFAERPEGSVSTLKIQRTQQEDSAVYLCANSSGLAGGNEQYFGPGTRLTVT.

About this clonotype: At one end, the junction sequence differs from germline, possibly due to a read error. The CDR3 nucleotides are TGCAGCGTTTCGTGCGCGGGAGGTGCCTTCTACGAACAGTACTTC. Its translation: CSVSCAGGAFYEQYF. This chain uses TRBV29-1 with TRBJ2-7, with 8 bases identical to TRBD2. The CDR3 totals 15 residues. Germline CDR1 reads SQVTM; CDR2 reads ANQGSEA.

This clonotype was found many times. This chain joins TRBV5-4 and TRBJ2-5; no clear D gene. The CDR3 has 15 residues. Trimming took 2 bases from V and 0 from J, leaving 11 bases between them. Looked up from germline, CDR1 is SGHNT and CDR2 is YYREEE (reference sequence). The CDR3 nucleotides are TGTGCCAGCAGCTTAGGTCTCGGAAACCAAGAGACCCAGTACTTC. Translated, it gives CASSLGLGNQETQYF. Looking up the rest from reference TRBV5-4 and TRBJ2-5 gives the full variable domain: ETGVTQSPTHLIKTRGQQVTLRCSSQSGHNTVSWYQQALGQGPQFIFQYYREEENGRGNFPPRFSGLQFPNYSSELNVNALELDDSALYLCASSLGLGNQETQYFGPGTRLLVL.

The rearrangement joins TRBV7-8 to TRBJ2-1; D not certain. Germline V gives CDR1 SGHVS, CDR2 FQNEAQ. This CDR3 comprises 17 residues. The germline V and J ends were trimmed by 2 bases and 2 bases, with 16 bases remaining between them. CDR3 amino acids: CASSLYLGITTYNEQFF. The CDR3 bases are TGTGCCAGCAGCTTATATCTAGGGATAACTACCTACAATGAGCAGTTCTTC.

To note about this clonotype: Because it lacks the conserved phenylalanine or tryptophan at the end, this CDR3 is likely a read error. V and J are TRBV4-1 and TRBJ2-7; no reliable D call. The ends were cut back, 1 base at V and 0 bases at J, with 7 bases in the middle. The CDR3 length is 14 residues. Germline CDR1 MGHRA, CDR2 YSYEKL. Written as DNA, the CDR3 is TGCGCCAGCAGCCAAGCATTAAACTCCTACGAGCAGTACTCC. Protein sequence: CASSQALNSYEQYS.

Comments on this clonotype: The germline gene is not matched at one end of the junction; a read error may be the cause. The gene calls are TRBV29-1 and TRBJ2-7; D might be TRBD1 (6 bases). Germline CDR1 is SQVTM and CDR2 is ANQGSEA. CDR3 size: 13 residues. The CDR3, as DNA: TGCAGTGCAAGGCGGACAGTCCATGACGAGCACTACTTC. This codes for CSARRTVHDEHYF.